This T cell receptor (beta chain) was recovered during a study of blood T cell repertoires in COVID-19. Produced via immunoSEQ multiplex PCR; TCRdb's table is partial and in-frame only. The table lists 100,000 to 150,000 clones, roughly 80% of them singletons. This clonotype was obtained from a man in his sixties with acute or convalescent COVID-19. Sequencing was done on a sample of peripheral blood.

CDR3 sequence: CASSLGTPGRANEQFF. CDR3 bases: TGTGCCAGCAGCTTAGGTACCCCCGGGAGGGCCAATGAGCAGTTCTTC. The chain carries TRBV7-9 and TRBJ2-1, with TRBD2 identical over 8 bases. V trimming: 1 base; J trimming: 6 bases; junction bases outside the gene matches: 8. This CDR3 comprises 16 residues. Germline CDR1 and CDR2: SEHNR and FQNEAQ (reference sequence).